A selection of T cell receptor beta chains follows, all from one sample in a study of blood T cell repertoires in COVID-19. The protocol was immunoSEQ multiplex PCR, while the TCRdb copy is restricted to in-frame clones and leaves out a portion. The sample has tens of thousands of clones, 75% to 85% seen once. Sequenced material: peripheral blood. The origin of the receptors is a human donor with acute or convalescent COVID-19. The donor label of this sample is uncertain. The CDR3 runs from the conserved cysteine through the conserved F or W. Each record gives: clone size, D gene, J gene, V gene, CDR3 DNA, CDR3 protein. A D gene is named only where the DNA matches it firmly. Clone size is not always given. Where it is, it says once, few, many or a class for expanded clones.

>-|TRBD2|TRBJ2-3|TRBV18
TGTGCCAGCTCACCATCGACTAGCGGGTCATCCACAGATACGCAGTATTTT
CASSPSTSGSSTDTQYF
>-|-|TRBJ2-1|TRBV27
TGTGCCAGCAGTTTATCTGACAGCCTTATCTACAATGAGCAGTTCTTC
CASSLSDSLIYNEQFF
>-|-|TRBJ1-4|TRBV9
TGTGCCAGCAGCGTATGGGGGGAGACTAATGAAAAACTGTTTTTT
CASSVWGETNEKLFF
>-|TRBD1|TRBJ2-4|TRBV25-1
TGTGCCAGCAGTGTCGGGACAGGGTCCAAAAACATTCAGTACTTC
CASSVGTGSKNIQYF
>once|TRBD2|TRBJ2-7|TRBV18
TGTGCCAGCTCACCTCCGAGCGGGGGGGTCGTAAACGAGCAGTACTTC
CASSPPSGGVVNEQYF
>-|-|TRBJ1-1|TRBV5-1
TGCGCCAGCAGCCCTGGACACGAGAACACTGAAGCTTTCTTT
CASSPGHENTEAFF
>-|TRBD2|TRBJ2-3|TRBV10-3
TGTGCCATTACCTCCGGAGCGGGAGGTAGTGATACGCAGTATTTT
CAITSGAGGSDTQYF
>-|-|TRBJ2-7|TRBV4-1
TGCGCCAGCAGCCAGACAGGACTGAGCTACGAGCAGTACTTC
CASSQTGLSYEQYF
>-|-|TRBJ2-1|TRBV12-3/TRBV12-4
TGTGCCAGCAGTTTTGGTGGCTCCAATGAGCAGTTCTTC
CASSFGGSNEQFF
>few|TRBD2|TRBJ2-7|TRBV12-3/TRBV12-4
TGTGCCAGCAGTTACGGACTAGCGGGAGATAGGTACTTC
CASSYGLAGDRYF
>-|-|TRBJ2-4|TRBV20-1
TGCAGTGCTGTTGGGAGCGACATTCAGTACTTC
CSAVGSDIQYF
>few|TRBD1|TRBJ1-2|TRBV5-1
TGCGCCAGCAGCCCCCGGGACAGGGCTGGCTACACCTTC
CASSPRDRAGYTF
>few|-|TRBJ2-3|TRBV6-6
TGTGCCAGCAGACTAATACAGGGAGCGGATACGCAGTATTTT
CASRLIQGADTQYF
>-|-|TRBJ2-3|TRBV9
TGTGCCAGCAGCGTAGACCCTGGGCCGATCACAGATACGCAGTATTTT
CASSVDPGPITDTQYF
>-|TRBD1|TRBJ1-2|TRBV4-2
TGTGCCAGCAGCCAAGATAACAGGGGTTATGGCTACACCTTC
CASSQDNRGYGYTF
>-|TRBD1|TRBJ1-1|TRBV7-2
TGTGCCAGCAGCCTTTTGCCAGGGGGAGACACTGAAGCTTTCTTT
CASSLLPGGDTEAFF
>-|TRBD1|TRBJ1-1|TRBV6-1
TGTGCCAGCAGTGAAGTTTGGACAGGGGGGAGGGACACTGAAGCTTTCTTT
CASSEVWTGGRDTEAFF
>-|-|TRBJ1-2|TRBV19
TGTGCCAGTAGTATAACGGACTATGGCTACACCTTC
CASSITDYGYTF
>-|TRBD1|TRBJ2-7|TRBV9
TGTGCCAGCAGCGTAGGGGACAGCCTGACATACGAGCAGTACTTC
CASSVGDSLTYEQYF
>-|TRBD1|TRBJ2-7|TRBV5-5
TGTGCCAGCACCTCCCGAGGGCAGGGGGCCTACGAGCAGTACTTC
CASTSRGQGAYEQYF
>once|-|TRBJ2-3|TRBV11-3
TGTGCCAGCAGCTTAGGTGGGGGCGGTTATACGCAGTATTTT
CASSLGGGGYTQYF
>-|TRBD2|TRBJ2-2|TRBV10-3
TGTGCCAGCAAAGGGACTAGCGGGAGGGGAAGTACCGGGGAGCTGTTTTTT
CASKGTSGRGSTGELFF
>few|-|TRBJ1-1|TRBV5-6
TGTGCCAGCAGCTTGGTGATTTACAGCTACTCCCCGAGGGACACTGAAGCTTTCTTT
CASSLVIYSYSPRDTEAFF
>-|-|TRBJ2-3|TRBV7-6
TGTGCCAGCAGCTTAGGATCGGGCACAGATACGCAGTATTTT
CASSLGSGTDTQYF